This T cell receptor (beta chain) was sequenced during a study of regulatory T cells in long-lasting Graves disease. Stated time point: persistent/refractory GD, antithyroid drugs over 5 years with positive TRAb. The TCR library used RNA extracted from PBMCs. Libraries of TCR beta came from iRepertoire HTBI primers plus Arm-PCR of CDR3 regions. Via MiXCR, TCRdb re-called the multiplex PCR reads, giving one row per CDR3 protein. The sample records around 450,000 distinct CDR3 sequences, around a fifth being singletons. The material sequenced was peripheral blood mononuclear cells (PBMCs), taken when the disease was refractory, from a patient treated with antithyroid drugs. The TCR originated in a female donor with Graves disease.

This CDR3 is CASRPGQLDGYTF. The CDR3 coding sequence is TGTGCCAGCAGGCCGGGACAGCTAGACGGCTACACCTTC. The chain recombines TRBV6-1 with TRBJ1-2; TRBD1 matches 7 bases. Germline V gene data show CDR1 as MNHNS and CDR2 as SASEGT. The CDR3 is made up of 13 amino acids. V dropped 6 bases and J dropped 8; count of bases not matched to a gene: 9.